This T cell receptor beta chain was profiled in a study of T cells in Graves' hyperthyroidism and ophthalmopathy. Lactation, pregnancy, other autoimmune disease or uncontrolled infection excluded patients. From RNA transcripts, TCR beta CDR3 regions were amplified. A set of HTBI primers served as the primers for a first-round RT-PCR of the TCR CDR3. TCRdb reprocessed the multiplex PCR reads with MiXCR, giving one entry per CDR3 protein. This sample has around 660,000 distinct CDR3 sequences, with about 45% found just once. On this clonotype: Its antigen is as yet unknown.

The germline V gene encodes CDR1 LGHNA and CDR2 YSLEER. Unmatched junction bases numbered 8, after V lost 7 bases and J lost 7 bases. The CDR3 totals 15 residues. Regarding the study as a whole: Ophthalmopathy could be told apart from stable hyperthyroidism with a 13 V-J model.

The sequenced material came from peripheral blood or thyroid tissue (not recorded which). This chain uses TRBV4-3 with TRBJ1-6, with TRBD1 matching over 9 bases. The source is an adult man with Graves' disease, either hyperthyroidism or ophthalmopathy (not recorded which). CDR3 coding DNA: TGCGCCAGCAAGGGGACAGGGAAGGTCAATTCACCCCTCCACTTT. Protein product: CASKGTGKVNSPLHF.